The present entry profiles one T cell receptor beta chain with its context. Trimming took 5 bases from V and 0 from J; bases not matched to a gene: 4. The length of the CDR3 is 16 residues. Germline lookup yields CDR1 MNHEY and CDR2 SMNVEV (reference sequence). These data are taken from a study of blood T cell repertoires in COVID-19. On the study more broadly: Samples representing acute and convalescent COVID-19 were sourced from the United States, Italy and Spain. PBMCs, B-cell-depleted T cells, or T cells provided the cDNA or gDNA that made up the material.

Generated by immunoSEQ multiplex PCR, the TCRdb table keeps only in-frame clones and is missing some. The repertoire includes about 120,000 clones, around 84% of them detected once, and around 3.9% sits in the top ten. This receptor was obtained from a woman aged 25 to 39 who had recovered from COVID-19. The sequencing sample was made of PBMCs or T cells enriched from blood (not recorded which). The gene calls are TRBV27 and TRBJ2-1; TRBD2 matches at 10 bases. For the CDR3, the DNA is TGTGCCAGCAGTGCCCGACTAGCGGGCTCCTACAATGAGCAGTTCTTC. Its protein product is CASSARLAGSYNEQFF.